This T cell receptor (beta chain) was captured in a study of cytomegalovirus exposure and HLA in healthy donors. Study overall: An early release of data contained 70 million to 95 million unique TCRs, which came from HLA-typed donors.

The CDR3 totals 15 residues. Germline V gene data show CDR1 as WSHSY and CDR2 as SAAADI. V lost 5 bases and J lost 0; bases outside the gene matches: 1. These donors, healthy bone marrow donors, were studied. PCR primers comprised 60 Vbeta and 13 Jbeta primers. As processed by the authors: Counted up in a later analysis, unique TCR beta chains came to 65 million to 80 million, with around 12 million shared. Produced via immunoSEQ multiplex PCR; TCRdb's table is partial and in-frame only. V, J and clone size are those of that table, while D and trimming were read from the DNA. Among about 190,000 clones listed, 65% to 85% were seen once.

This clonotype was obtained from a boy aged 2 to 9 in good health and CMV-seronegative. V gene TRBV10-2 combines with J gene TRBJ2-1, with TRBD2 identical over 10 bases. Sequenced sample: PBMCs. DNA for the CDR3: TGCGCCAGCAGTTCTAGCGGGAGCTCCTACAATGAGCAGTTCTTC. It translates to CASSSSGSSYNEQFF.